This TCR beta chain was found in a study of cytomegalovirus exposure and HLA in healthy donors. As concerns this clone: Its antigen is still unknown.

CDR1 and CDR2 from the germline V gene are WNHNN and SYGVQD (reference sequence). V lost 0 bases to trimming and J lost 4 bases; unmatched junction nucleotides: 14. CDR3 size: 19 residues. General study findings and limits: Most of the TCR beta V segments (in an earlier analysis) were productive either about 87% or about 30% of the time. Later analysis revealed greater clonal expansion in HLA-associated TCR beta chains than in equally common others.

PCR used 60 Vbeta primers and 13 Jbeta primers. Sequencing used immunoSEQ multiplex PCR; TCRdb keeps in-frame clones, though not all of them. The profile covers some 210,000 clones, with approximately 87% appearing a single time and around 1.2% taken by the ten largest. This chain connects TRBV10-1 to TRBJ2-2; 7 nucleotides match TRBD2. Material for sequencing was PBMCs. The clonotype comes from a man aged 25 to 40 in good health and CMV-seronegative. The CDR3 DNA reads TGCGCCAGCAGTGAGTCCGGGCGGGGGACCCGTCCGGGCACCGGGGAGCTGTTTTTT. It translates to CASSESGRGTRPGTGELFF.